This T cell receptor beta chain emerged from a study of beta chain features in type 1 diabetes. Overall study findings and caveats: People with Type 1 diabetes carried modestly yet significantly shorter TCRB CDR3s in all four CD4+ subsets.

Deletions cut 5 bases from V and 3 bases from J, with 16 bases between. This CDR3 spans 15 amino acids. The germline V gene has CDR1 LNHDA and CDR2 SQIVND (reference sequence). This clone has more than one count but fewer than ten. The antigen is unknown. cDNA synthesis used the whole RNA isolate, giving expressed TCRB sequences. Assay used: immunoSEQ multiplex PCR; TCRdb lists only in-frame clones, some missing. The sample lists around 310,000 clones, less than 15% occurring once. The receptor comes from a woman younger than 35 with type 1 diabetes. What was sequenced was naive CD4+ T cells from blood. The chain is built from TRBV19 and TRBJ1-2; no firm D call. Here the CDR3 DNA reads TGTGCCAGTAGTTACCGGGGAGACGGCGACTATGGCTACACCTTC. Protein product: CASSYRGDGDYGYTF.